This T cell receptor beta chain was observed in a study of vaccination effects on CD4 cells after COVID-19. General study results and limits: Clones that were induced by infection or by vaccine showed marked contraction late after vaccination.

Germline CDR1 reads MRHNA; CDR2 reads SNTAGT. This CDR3 contains 15 residues. Trimming pared 5 bases from V and 6 bases from J, leaving 19 bases between. Before sequencing took place, the ViraFEST assay used viral peptide pools to expand antigen-specific CD4+ T cells. Cells that had been cultured for roughly eleven days were the source of isolated CD4+ T cells. Vaccine recipients lacked prior SARS-CoV-2 infection and had negative nucleocapsid antibodies. Every well got 2 million to 2.5 million PBMC, which were grown with about 9.6 IU/ml IL-2 and about 9.5 ug/ml peptides. Using immunoSEQ multiplex PCR, the repertoire was profiled, and TCRdb retains in-frame clones only, with some absent. This table has 60,000 to 65,000 clones, over 70% appearing once. Concerning this clone: Its antigen is unknown.

This receptor was identified in a human donor who received a COVID-19 vaccine. Sequences were derived from CD4+ T cells from PBMCs cultured with HCoV-OC43 spike peptides, sampled before COVID-19 vaccination. Regarding subset: HCoV-OC43 spike overlapping peptide pool stimulation. This chain uses TRBV6-4 with TRBJ1-2; D is undetermined. The CDR3 DNA reads as TGTGCCAGCAGTCCTTCACCCCTTTCATTTGATGGCTACACCTTC. Its translation: CASSPSPLSFDGYTF.